Following are 15 T cell receptor beta chains from one sample sequenced in a study of cytomegalovirus exposure and HLA in healthy donors (dated by TCRdb to 2016 to 2017). Library prep was done by the immunoSEQ multiplex PCR assay. The multiplex PCR relied on a mix of 60 forward primers for TCR Vbeta segments and 13 reverse primers for TCR Jbeta segments. TCRdb's version of the immuneACCESS table is confined to in-frame rearrangements and falls short of the full clone set. An unresolved V gene accounts for under half of the shortfall where checked; the remainder is of unknown origin. The sample table contains 100,000 to 150,000 clones; only one count was recorded for 77% of them. The biggest ten clones account for around 4% of the sample. Sequencing was done on a sample of PBMCs. Receptors were obtained from a male donor in good health and CMV-seropositive.

As to this clone: Other nucleotide sequences from this sample produce the same CDR3. The V and J genes are TRBV29-1 and TRBJ1-5; TRBD1 matches at 8 bases. In germline, CDR1 is SQVTM, CDR2 ANQGSEA. The CDR3 has 13 amino acids. V was clipped by 4 bases and J by 4 bases; unmatched bases: 3. The chain's CDR3 is CSVGTGLNQPQHF. The CDR3 bases are TGCAGCGTTGGGACAGGGCTTAATCAGCCCCAGCATTTT. Full variable domain (rest looked up from reference TRBV29-1 and TRBJ1-5): SAVISQKPSRDICQRGTSLTIQCQVDSQVTMMFWYRQQPGQSLTLIATANQGSEATYESGFVIDKFPISRPNLTFSTLTVSNMSPEDSSIYLCSVGTGLNQPQHFGDGTRLSIL.

The chain carries TRBV10-3 and TRBJ2-5; D may be TRBD1 (6 bases). The V gene's germline CDR1 is ENHRY and CDR2 SYGVKD. The CDR3 loop spans 14 amino acids. Trimming left V 7 bases short and J 5 bases short, with 17 bases between. CDR3 nucleotides: TGTGCCATCACCCAGGGGCAGAACGGGGAGACCCAGTACTTC. Amino acids: CAITQGQNGETQYF.

The V gene is TRBV28, the J gene TRBJ2-5; D might be TRBD2 (5 bases). This CDR3 region has 13 residues. V dropped 7 bases and J dropped 3 bases, with 12 bases sitting between them. CDR1 and CDR2 from the germline V gene are MDHEN and SYDVKM. This CDR3 is CASTALGEETQYF. CDR3 in DNA: TGTGCCAGCACGGCGTTGGGAGAAGAGACCCAGTACTTC.

The chain recombines TRBV28 with TRBJ2-3, with D unresolved. Trimming left V 4 bases short and J 1 base short, with 3 bases between. The CDR3 extends over 12 amino acids. The germline V gene has CDR1 MDHEN and CDR2 SYDVKM. For the CDR3, the DNA is TGTGCCAGCAGTTGGCGCACAGATACGCAGTATTTT. Its protein is CASSWRTDTQYF.

The chain uses TRBV5-1 and TRBJ1-4; tentative D call: TRBD1 (6 bases). CDR1 is SGHRS and CDR2 is YFSETQ in the germline V gene. V was trimmed by 3 bases and J by 7 bases, leaving 16 bases between them. The CDR3 length is 15 residues. In DNA form, the CDR3 reads TGCGCCAGCAGCTCACAGGGAGTAAAGGGTGAAAAACTGTTTTTT. Protein product: CASSSQGVKGEKLFF.

This chain uses TRBV4-2 with TRBJ2-1; 11 positions match TRBD2. V shed 0 bases and J 2 bases; nucleotides not matched to a gene: 0. Looked up from germline, CDR1 is LGHNA and CDR2 is YNFKEQ. The CDR3 is 16 residues long. In DNA form, the CDR3 reads TGTGCCAGCAGCCAAGATAGCGGGGGGGCCTACAATGAGCAGTTCTTC. Protein product: CASSQDSGGAYNEQFF.

This clone was seen only a few times. The chain carries TRBV18 and TRBJ1-3; the match to TRBD1 covers 7 bases. CDR3 length: 17 residues. Germline-derived CDR1 and CDR2 are KGHSH and LQKENI. After removal of 1 base from V and 0 bases from J, the junction contained 6 bases not matched to a gene. The CDR3 nucleotides read TGTGCCAGCTCACCACTCAGGGACAGTACCTCTGGAAACACCATATATTTT. Translated: CASSPLRDSTSGNTIYF.

The count of this clone is one. J is TRBJ1-5 and V is TRBV19; tentative D call: TRBD1 (6 bases). CDR3 length: 17 residues. The germline V gene encodes CDR1 LNHDA and CDR2 SQIVND (reference sequence). Trimming removed 4 bases at V and 3 bases at J, with 19 bases between. The CDR3 DNA follows: TGTGCCAGTAGTACCGGGGGGGGCAGGGATTTCAATCAGCCCCAGCATTTT. Translated, it gives CASSTGGGRDFNQPQHF. Supplemented by reference TRBV19 and TRBJ1-5, the full variable domain reads DGGITQSPKYLFRKEGQNVTLSCEQNLNHDAMYWYRQDPGQGLRLIYYSQIVNDFQKGDIAEGYSVSREKKESFPLTVTSAQKNPTAFYLCASSTGGGRDFNQPQHFGDGTRLSIL.

The chain links TRBV10-3 to TRBJ2-1; 10 bases align to TRBD2. CDR1 and CDR2 (germline): ENHRY, SYGVKD. The CDR3 loop spans 15 amino acids. The junction had 6 bases not matched to a gene; V was cut back by 10 bases and J by 0 bases. Here the CDR3 DNA reads TGTGCCACAGAACCTAGCGGGAGCTCCTACAATGAGCAGTTCTTC. The encoded protein is CATEPSGSSYNEQFF.

The genes are TRBV5-4 and TRBJ1-2; D uncertain. Trimming left V 7 bases short and J 4 bases short, with 11 bases between. Germline-derived CDR1 and CDR2 are SGHNT and YYREEE (reference sequence). This CDR3 contains 12 residues. Here the CDR3 DNA reads TGTGCCAGCGGCCGACCGGGCTATGGCTACACCTTC. Translating gives CASGRPGYGYTF.

V gene TRBV21-1 combines with J gene TRBJ2-7; the table's D call of TRBD2 was not tested on the DNA. TRBV21-1 is marked as a pseudogene. The CDR3 totals 15 residues. CDR3 DNA sequence: TGTGCCAGCAGCAAAAGCCGACTATTCCCCTACGAGCAGTACTTC. Protein: CASSKSRLFPYEQYF.

V and J are TRBV9 and TRBJ2-1; 8 bases map to TRBD2. Losses at the gene ends were 3 bases for V and 1 base for J; bases not matched to a gene: 6. The CDR3 has 16 residues. Germline V CDR1 and CDR2: SGDLS, YYNGEE. The CDR3 DNA reads as TGTGCCAGCAGCGCCGTAAGCGGGAGTTCCTACAATGAGCAGTTCTTC. Translation gives CASSAVSGSSYNEQFF.

This chain links TRBV28 with TRBJ2-7; D is unclear. Germline CDR1 is MDHEN and CDR2 is SYDVKM. V was pared by 5 bases and J by 3 bases, with 11 bases between. The CDR3 extends over 13 amino acids. DNA for the CDR3: TGTGCCAGCAGTGCCGGGTCGAACTACGAGCAGTACTTC. This encodes CASSAGSNYEQYF.

The chain joins TRBV15 to TRBJ2-1; D unclear. This CDR3 region has 12 residues. V lost 6 bases, J lost 4 bases, and 7 bases lay in between. Looked up from germline, CDR1 is LNHNV and CDR2 is YYDKDF (reference sequence). The CDR3 region is CATRGHYNEQFF. CDR3 in DNA: TGTGCCACCAGGGGCCATTACAATGAGCAGTTCTTC.

V usage is TRBV6-5 and J usage is TRBJ1-5; D is ambiguous. From germline, CDR1 is MNHEY and CDR2 SVGAGI. CDR3 length: 15 residues. Trimming removed 6 bases from V and 1 base from J, with 13 bases in between. The CDR3 loop reads CASRESMVSNQPQHF. The CDR3 DNA reads TGTGCCAGCAGGGAGTCTATGGTGAGCAATCAGCCCCAGCATTTT.